A single sample gave rise to the 4 T cell receptor beta chains below, sequenced in a study of OX40 agonist ivuxolimab in advanced cancers. Some clones are missing from TCRdb's copy, which holds only in-frame ones; the method was immunoSEQ multiplex PCR. The profile shows tens of thousands of clones, roughly 80% of them singletons. Specimen: CD4+ or CD8+ T cells sorted from blood, collected in a trial of the OX40 agonist ivuxolimab. The receptor source for this set is an adult with an advanced solid tumor such as melanoma, head and neck, liver or kidney cancer.

The chain is built from TRBV6-5 and TRBJ1-6, with D unresolved. The V end was cut by 2 bases, the J end by 7 bases, with 15 bases between. CDR1 MNHEY and CDR2 SVGAGI come from the germline V gene. The CDR3 contains 16 residues. This CDR3 is CASSYGESRLNSPLHF. Here the CDR3 DNA reads TGTGCCAGCAGTTACGGGGAGAGTCGCTTGAATTCACCCCTCCACTTT.

The J gene is TRBJ2-3, the V gene TRBV7-2; D call uncertain. Trimming left V 4 bases short and J 4 bases short, with 12 bases between. Germline CDR1 is SGHTA and CDR2 is FQGNSA. The CDR3 covers 14 residues. The CDR3: CASSSGWGADTQYF. The CDR3 DNA follows: TGTGCCAGCAGCTCCGGCTGGGGTGCAGATACGCAGTATTTT.

This clone was detected only once. The V and J genes are TRBV5-4 and TRBJ2-1, with 9 bases identical to TRBD1. Germline CDR1 SGHNT, CDR2 YYREEE (reference sequence). There are 15 residues in the CDR3. V shed 2 bases and J 8 bases; nucleotides not matched to a gene: 8. The CDR3 coding sequence is TGTGCCAGCAGCTTACTGGGACAGGGAAGCGATGAGCAGTTCTTC. Translating gives CASSLLGQGSDEQFF.

The chain employs TRBV28 and TRBJ1-1, with no clear D. There are 17 residues in the CDR3. The V end was cut by 5 bases, the J end by 1 base, with 20 bases between. Germline CDR1 reads MDHEN; CDR2 reads SYDVKM. The CDR3 sequence: CASSTSLGGRRNTEAFF. The CDR3 DNA is TGTGCCAGCAGTACCAGTCTCGGAGGCCGGAGGAACACTGAAGCTTTCTTT.